Presented here are 18 T cell receptor beta chains from one specimen sequenced in a study of T cell responses to AZD1222 COVID-19 vaccine. Libraries were prepared by immunoSEQ multiplex PCR; TCRdb keeps only in-frame clonotypes and omits some of them. This table holds 180,000 or so clones, 92% found once. Here the sequenced sample was peripheral blood, taken 28 days after the second AZD1222 dose. The receptor source for this set is an adult who received the AZD1222 COVID-19 vaccine.

This chain connects TRBV11-2 to TRBJ1-1; maybe TRBD1 (5 bases). Trimming shortened V by 0 bases and J by 12 bases, and 11 bases separated the two germline ends. The CDR3 is 12 residues long. Germline CDR1 and CDR2: SGHAT and FQNNGV. The CDR3 DNA follows: TGTGCCAGCAGCTTAGATAGGGGTAGGACTTTCTTT. Its protein product is CASSLDRGRTFF.

This chain links TRBV7-2 with TRBJ2-3; the D is unclear. CDR3 size: 15 residues. V lost 1 base and J lost 0, with 8 bases in between. Per germline, CDR1 SGHTA and CDR2 FQGNSA. This chain's CDR3 is CASSLDGRSTDTQYF. The CDR3 DNA is TGTGCCAGCAGCTTAGATGGACGGAGCACAGATACGCAGTATTTT. Together with reference TRBV7-2 and TRBJ2-3, the CDR3 gives the full variable domain: GAGVSQSPSNKVTEKGKDVELRCDPISGHTALYWYRQSLGQGLEFLIYFQGNSAPDKSGLPSDRFSAERTGGSVSTLTIQRTQQEDSAVYLCASSLDGRSTDTQYFGPGTRLTVL.

The table lists this clone with a count of one. CDR3 residues: CASGHNRDILLGHEKLFF. CDR3 nucleotides: TGTGCTAGTGGCCATAACCGGGACATTCTCTTAGGCCATGAAAAACTGTTTTTT. This chain links TRBV12-5 with TRBJ1-4; tentative D call: TRBD1 (6 bases). Germline values: CDR1 LGHNT, CDR2 FRNRAP. V was pared by 6 bases and J by 6 bases, with 26 bases between. This CDR3 contains 18 residues.

The chain carries TRBV12-5 and TRBJ1-5; weak D call: TRBD1 (6 bases). V lost 6 bases, J lost 4 bases, and 19 bases lay in between. Germline loops: CDR1 LGHNT, CDR2 FRNRAP. The CDR3 is made up of 16 amino acids. The DNA of the CDR3 is TGTGCTAGTGGCGGCGGCGGGGGCAGTGGGAATCAGCCCCAGCATTTT. This codes for CASGGGGGSGNQPQHF.

This chain connects TRBV7-8 to TRBJ2-7; weak D call: TRBD2 (6 bases). Trimming removed 5 bases at V and 0 bases at J, with 11 bases between. CDR3 size: 14 residues. Germline-derived CDR1 and CDR2 are SGHVS and FQNEAQ. CDR3 coding DNA: TGTGCCAGCAGCCCGGGGGTCAGCTCCTACGAGCAGTACTTC. Its translation: CASSPGVSSYEQYF.

This clone was detected once. This chain connects TRBV4-2 to TRBJ2-3; 8 bases map to TRBD2. The CDR3 is made up of 16 amino acids. Germline loops: CDR1 LGHNA, CDR2 YNFKEQ. The V segment lost 1 base and the J segment 2 bases; nucleotides outside the gene matches: 5. CDR3 nucleotides: TGTGCCAGCAGCCAAGGGGCTAGCGGGCTCACAGATACGCAGTATTTT. Translating it yields CASSQGASGLTDTQYF.

J is TRBJ2-3 and V is TRBV24-1; no clear D gene. This CDR3 comprises 13 residues. Trimming took off 4 bases at V and 6 bases at J, with 10 bases between the two ends. Germline V CDR1 and CDR2: KGHDR, SFDVKD. The CDR3 is CATSDPLTDTQYF. For the CDR3, the DNA is TGTGCCACCAGTGACCCCCTCACGGATACGCAGTATTTT.

Regarding this clone: This sample includes further DNA sequences coding for the same CDR3. The CDR3 bases are TGTGCCAGCAGTGTCCTAAACACTGAAGCTTTCTTT. Residues: CASSVLNTEAFF. The genes are TRBV2 and TRBJ1-1, with no clear D. The V end lost 4 bases, the J end lost 2 bases, and 5 bases lay between the germline ends. Germline assignment: CDR1 SNHLY and CDR2 FYNNEI. The CDR3 extends over 12 amino acids.

This chain links TRBV19 with TRBJ1-2; TRBD1 agrees at 9 bases. The CDR3 extends over 16 amino acids. Unmatched junction bases numbered 20, after V lost 10 bases and J lost 8 bases. CDR1 and CDR2 from the germline V gene are LNHDA and SQIVND (reference sequence). This CDR3 is CAINVLPGQGERGYTF. Here the CDR3 DNA reads TGTGCCATTAATGTACTACCGGGACAGGGAGAGCGAGGCTACACCTTC.

This clone was seen a single time. This chain uses TRBV6-1 with TRBJ1-1; 12 positions match TRBD1. J gave up 0 bases and V 4 bases, and 6 bases lay outside the gene matches. This CDR3 comprises 17 residues. The V gene's germline CDR1 is MNHNS and CDR2 SASEGT. The CDR3 DNA follows: TGTGCCAGCAGTGCCGGGACAGGGGGCCGCATGAACACTGAAGCTTTCTTT. This translates into CASSAGTGGRMNTEAFF.

This chain uses TRBV6-5 with TRBJ1-1; D is ambiguous. The CDR3 loop spans 15 amino acids. CDR1 and CDR2 from the germline V gene are MNHEY and SVGAGI. V shed 6 bases and J shed 4 bases, with 18 bases lying between them. The chain's CDR3 is CASRRLTGGSTEAFF. The CDR3 DNA is TGTGCCAGCAGACGATTGACCGGCGGGAGCACTGAAGCTTTCTTT.

The chain uses TRBV7-9 and TRBJ2-1, with 12 nucleotides matching TRBD2. This CDR3 has 15 amino acids. V trimming: 1 base; J trimming: 7 bases; junction bases outside the gene matches: 2. Germline CDR1 is SEHNR and CDR2 is FQNEAQ (reference sequence). The CDR3 loop reads CASSLGLAGVNEQFF. The CDR3 DNA follows: TGTGCCAGCAGCTTAGGACTAGCGGGGGTTAATGAGCAGTTCTTC.

This clone was seen only once. This chain joins TRBV7-3 and TRBJ1-4; 7 bases match TRBD1. The V gene end was trimmed by 5 bases and the J gene end by 4 bases; junction bases not matched to a gene: 7. This CDR3 region has 15 residues. Germline lookup yields CDR1 SGHTA and CDR2 FQGTGA. This CDR3 reads CASSPTGTVNEKLFF. CDR3 DNA: TGTGCCAGCAGCCCAACCGGGACAGTTAATGAAAAACTGTTTTTT.

V is TRBV6-1 and J is TRBJ2-7; perhaps TRBD2 as D (6 bases). The CDR3 is 13 residues long. CDR1 MNHNS and CDR2 SASEGT come from the germline V gene. Trimming took 2 bases from V and 5 from J, leaving 10 bases between them. DNA of the CDR3: TGTGCCAGCAGTGAACCCCCGGGGGACGAGCAGTACTTC. It codes for CASSEPPGDEQYF.

V gene TRBV6-5 combines with J gene TRBJ1-1; a possible D gene is TRBD1 (5 bases). Deletions cut 6 bases from V and 1 base from J, with 12 bases between. This CDR3 is 14 amino acids long. CDR1 and CDR2 from the germline V gene are MNHEY and SVGAGI. The CDR3 DNA is TGTGCCAGCAGCCGCGGGACGGCGAACACTGAAGCTTTCTTT. Its protein is CASSRGTANTEAFF.

The chain joins TRBV7-2 to TRBJ2-1; perhaps TRBD1 as D (6 bases). V lost 7 bases, J lost 6 bases, and 19 bases lay in between. Germline CDR1 SGHTA, CDR2 FQGNSA. The length of the CDR3 is 15 residues. The CDR3 DNA follows: TGTGCCAGCACCCCCCAGGGGACGTCTCGCAATGAGCAGTTCTTC. It is translated as CASTPQGTSRNEQFF.

This clone was found a few times. CDR3 coding DNA: TGTGCCAGCAGTTTGGGGACTAGCGGGGCCGCCGGTGATGAGCAGTTCTTC. Protein product: CASSLGTSGAAGDEQFF. The V and J genes are TRBV27 and TRBJ2-1; 13 bases fit TRBD2. V was pared by 3 bases and J by 8 bases, with 10 bases of the junction left unmatched. Germline CDR1 is MNHEY and CDR2 is SMNVEV (reference sequence). CDR3 length equals 17 residues.

As concerns this clone: Germline is not matched at one junction end, which may reflect a read error. The chain links TRBV6-5 to TRBJ1-3; 7 bases line up with TRBD1. There are 11 residues in the CDR3. Germline values: CDR1 MNHEY, CDR2 SVGAGI. In nucleotides, the CDR3 is TGTGCCAGCAGTCAGGGGGGGACCAAATATTTT. It codes for CASSQGGTKYF.